The 21 T cell receptor beta chains in this list originate from one sample, sequenced in a study of blood T cell repertoires in COVID-19. Sequencing used immunoSEQ multiplex PCR; TCRdb keeps in-frame clones, though not all of them. Of hundreds of thousands of clones listed, around 86% are singletons. The sequencing input was peripheral blood. The receptors derive from a middle-aged woman who had recovered from COVID-19.

Many counts were recorded for this clone. The V call is TRBV6-1, the J call TRBJ1-2, with a weak D call TRBD1 (5 bases). Germline lookup yields CDR1 MNHNS and CDR2 SASEGT. V lost 10 bases, J lost 5 bases, and 14 bases lay in between. The CDR3 sequence is 12 residues long. The CDR3 DNA reads as TGTGCCACCGAGACAGCCCTGTATGGCTACACCTTC. Translating gives CATETALYGYTF.

The chain combines TRBV4-1 with TRBJ2-7; D is perhaps TRBD1 (6 bases). Germline V gene sequence: CDR1 MGHRA, CDR2 YSYEKL. V was cut by 4 bases and J by 2 bases, with 18 bases left in between. The CDR3 totals 16 residues. The chain's CDR3 is CASSPLSQGPPYEQYF. DNA for the CDR3: TGCGCCAGCAGCCCTCTATCGCAGGGGCCCCCCTACGAGCAGTACTTC.

V gene TRBV9 combines with J gene TRBJ1-2, with 9 bases matching TRBD1. Trimming cost V 6 bases and J 7 bases; bases outside gene matches: 22. CDR1 is SGDLS, CDR2 YYNGEE, per germline. CDR3 length: 18 amino acids. CDR3 coding DNA: TGTGCCAGCACCTTGTCGATGGGGACAGGGCCCATTGCCGGTGGCTACACCTTC. The encoded protein is CASTLSMGTGPIAGGYTF.

The gene calls are TRBV3-1 (or the pseudogene TRBV3-2) and TRBJ2-3; 9 bases agree with TRBD2. The germline CDR1 and CDR2 sequences are LGHDT and YNNKEL (reference sequence). The CDR3 totals 14 residues. J gave up 1 base and V 4 bases, and 0 bases lay outside the gene matches. In DNA, the CDR3 is TGTGCCAGCAGCCTAGCGGGGGGCACAGATACGCAGTATTTT. Its protein product is CASSLAGGTDTQYF.

The V gene is TRBV9, the J gene TRBJ2-3; 10 nucleotides agree with TRBD2. CDR1 SGDLS and CDR2 YYNGEE come from the germline V gene. The ends lost 3 bases at V and 1 base at J; junction bases unmatched: 2. The CDR3 runs to 15 residues. The CDR3 nucleotides are TGTGCCAGCAGCGCTAGCGGGGGTGGCACAGATACGCAGTATTTT. Amino acids: CASSASGGGTDTQYF.

This sequence joins TRBV20-1 and TRBJ1-2; D unclear. The CDR3 length is 11 residues. V lost 8 bases, J lost 5 bases, and 12 bases lay in between. Germline V gives CDR1 DFQATT, CDR2 SNEGSKA (reference sequence). This CDR3 reads CSSGSPYGYTF. As DNA, the CDR3 is TGCAGTTCAGGCAGTCCTTATGGCTACACCTTC.

This chain uses TRBV28 with TRBJ1-5; TRBD1 might be the D (6 bases). There are 12 residues in the CDR3. The V gene's germline CDR1 is MDHEN and CDR2 SYDVKM. The V end lost 4 bases, the J end lost 7 bases, and 8 bases lay between the germline ends. In DNA, the CDR3 is TGTGCCAGCAGTTCCAGGGGCCAGCCCCAGCATTTT. Its protein product is CASSSRGQPQHF.

The rearrangement joins TRBV5-1 to TRBJ1-1; 7 nucleotides match TRBD1. The germline V gene has CDR1 SGHRS and CDR2 YFSETQ. This CDR3 has 14 amino acids. The J segment lost 4 bases and the V segment lost 4 bases, leaving 7 bases of the junction unmatched. The CDR3 sequence is CASSLRGLGTEAFF. The CDR3 coding sequence is TGCGCCAGCAGCCTAAGGGGGCTCGGCACTGAAGCTTTCTTT.

The chain joins TRBV5-1 to TRBJ1-1; D possibly corresponds to TRBD1 (5 bases). Germline assignment: CDR1 SGHRS and CDR2 YFSETQ. The V end was cut by 2 bases, the J end by 4 bases, with 12 bases between. There are 14 residues in the CDR3. CDR3 loop: CASSLGVRGTEAFF. CDR3 DNA sequence: TGCGCCAGCAGCTTAGGGGTGCGCGGCACTGAAGCTTTCTTT.

The rearrangement links TRBV12-3 or TRBV12-4 to TRBJ2-1; D gene ambiguous. V was pared by 7 bases and J by 8 bases, with 12 bases between. This CDR3 is built from 12 residues. CDR3 nucleotides: TGTGCCAGCACCCTCTTAGGAGATGAGCAGTTCTTC. As protein: CASTLLGDEQFF.

The chain combines TRBV27 with TRBJ1-5, with D uncertain. This CDR3 contains 13 residues. V was cut by 4 bases and J by 7 bases, with 11 bases left in between. Germline CDR1 reads MNHEY; CDR2 reads SMNVEV (reference sequence). The CDR3 DNA reads TGTGCCAGCAGTTCGGCGGCCGGGCAGCCCCAGCATTTT. It translates to CASSSAAGQPQHF.

CDR3 residues: CASSLFQGAGYEQYF. CDR3 nucleotides: TGTGCCAGCAGCTTATTCCAGGGGGCTGGCTACGAGCAGTACTTC. The chain links TRBV3-1 (or the pseudogene TRBV3-2) to TRBJ2-7, with 8 bases that match TRBD1. The junction had 9 bases not matched to a gene; V was cut back by 5 bases and J by 3 bases. CDR1 is LGHDT, CDR2 YNNKEL, per germline (reference sequence). The CDR3 covers 15 residues.

The chain couples TRBV19 to TRBJ1-2, with a weak D call TRBD1 (6 bases). This CDR3 is 14 amino acids long. Germline-derived CDR1 and CDR2 are LNHDA and SQIVND (reference sequence). Deletions cut 8 bases from V and 7 bases from J, with 20 bases between. Here the CDR3 DNA reads TGTGCCAGTGGGGGCACAGGGTCCTCGGGTGGCTACACCTTC. Translated, it gives CASGGTGSSGGYTF.

The chain combines TRBV7-3 with TRBJ1-1; D might be TRBD1 (5 bases). Trimming left V 4 bases short and J 2 bases short, with 14 bases between. CDR3 length equals 15 residues. Germline lookup yields CDR1 SGHTA and CDR2 FQGTGA. The CDR3 DNA is TGTGCCAGCAGCTCGGGACTGTATCCTAACACTGAAGCTTTCTTT. Translation gives CASSSGLYPNTEAFF. The complete variable domain, with remaining parts taken from reference TRBV7-3 and TRBJ1-1, reads GAGVSQTPSNKVTEKGKYVELRCDPISGHTALYWYRQSLGQGPEFLIYFQGTGAADDSGLPNDRFFAVRPEGSVSTLKIQRTERGDSAVYLCASSSGLYPNTEAFFGQGTRLTVV.

This clone appeared a single time. The chain recombines TRBV27 with TRBJ1-2; TRBD1 is a possible D gene (5 bases). Trimming took 4 bases from V and 8 from J, leaving 14 bases between them. From germline, CDR1 is MNHEY and CDR2 SMNVEV (reference sequence). CDR3 size: 13 residues. DNA of the CDR3: TGTGCCAGCAGTTACACAGGAAAAGGGGGCTACACCTTC. Amino acid sequence: CASSYTGKGGYTF.

This rearrangement joins TRBV6-5 to TRBJ1-1; tentatively, D is TRBD1 (6 bases). Per the germline V gene, CDR1 is MNHEY and CDR2 is SVGAGI. The CDR3 has 13 residues. The V end was cut by 4 bases, the J end by 6 bases, with 12 bases between. This CDR3 reads CASSSEQGSEAFF. The DNA of the CDR3 is TGTGCCAGCAGTTCTGAACAGGGATCTGAAGCTTTCTTT.

V usage is TRBV7-8 and J usage is TRBJ2-2; D unresolved. The V and J ends lost 3 bases and 6 bases respectively, with 11 bases between them. This CDR3 is 14 amino acids long. Germline loops: CDR1 SGHVS, CDR2 FQNEAQ. The CDR3 region is CASSFVTRSGELFF. CDR3 nucleotides: TGTGCCAGCAGCTTCGTGACACGGTCCGGGGAGCTGTTTTTT.

The chain has TRBV3-1 (or the pseudogene TRBV3-2) and TRBJ2-7; D is undetermined. Trimming pared 1 base from V and 6 bases from J, leaving 10 bases between. This CDR3 region has 13 residues. The germline V gene encodes CDR1 LGHDT and CDR2 YNNKEL (reference sequence). CDR3 amino acids: CASSQVNGFEQYF. The CDR3 DNA is TGTGCCAGCAGCCAAGTCAACGGGTTCGAGCAGTACTTC.

The gene calls are TRBV6-5 and TRBJ1-6; 9 positions match TRBD1. The CDR3 is made up of 14 amino acids. Trimming at V came to 6 bases and at J to 7 bases, leaving 4 bases not matched to a gene. Germline-derived CDR1 and CDR2 are MNHEY and SVGAGI. The CDR3 bases are TGTGCCAGCAGGGGGACAGGGTGGAATTCACCCCTCCACTTT. Translating it yields CASRGTGWNSPLHF.

The chain joins TRBV5-4 to TRBJ1-1; TRBD1 matches 7 bases. The J segment lost 0 bases and the V segment lost 5 bases, leaving 7 bases of the junction unmatched. The length of the CDR3 is 15 residues. Germline V gene data show CDR1 as SGHNT and CDR2 as YYREEE (reference sequence). The CDR3 sequence: CASSSGTVMNTEAFF. The CDR3 DNA sequence: TGTGCCAGCAGTTCCGGGACAGTTATGAACACTGAAGCTTTCTTT.

The chain joins TRBV6-5 to TRBJ1-1; 7 bases align to TRBD1. Germline CDR1 MNHEY, CDR2 SVGAGI. V shed 2 bases, J shed 5 bases, and the junction held 8 bases outside the gene matches. The CDR3 consists of 15 residues. In DNA form, the CDR3 reads TGTGCCAGCAGTTACGCCGCACAGGGGTGGACTGAAGCTTTCTTT. This encodes CASSYAAQGWTEAFF.